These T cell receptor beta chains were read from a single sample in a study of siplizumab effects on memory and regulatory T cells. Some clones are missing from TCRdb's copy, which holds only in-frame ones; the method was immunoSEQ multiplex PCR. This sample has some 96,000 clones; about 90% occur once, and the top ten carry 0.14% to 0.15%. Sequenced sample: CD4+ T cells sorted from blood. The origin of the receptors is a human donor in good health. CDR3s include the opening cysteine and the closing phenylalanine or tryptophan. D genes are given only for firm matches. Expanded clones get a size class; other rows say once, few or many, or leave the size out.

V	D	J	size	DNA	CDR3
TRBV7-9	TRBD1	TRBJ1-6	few	TGTGCCAGCAGCGCCTGGGACAGGGATAATTCACCCCTCCACTTT	CASSAWDRDNSPLHF
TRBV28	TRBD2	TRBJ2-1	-	TGTGCCAGCAGTTTCTTATTTAGCGGGGGGCGGGAGGAGCAGTTCTTC	CASSFLFSGGREEQFF
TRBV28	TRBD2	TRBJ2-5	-	TGTGCCAGCAGTTTTAGCGCGAGAATCCGGGACTATCGAGAGACCCAGTACTTC	CASSFSARIRDYRETQYF
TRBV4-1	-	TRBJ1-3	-	TGCGCCAGCAGCCAGAACAACAGGCAGAGCTCTGGAAACACCATATATTTT	CASSQNNRQSSGNTIYF
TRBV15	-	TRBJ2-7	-	TGTGCCACCAGCAGAGGGGATAGCTCCTACGAGCAGTACTTC	CATSRGDSSYEQYF
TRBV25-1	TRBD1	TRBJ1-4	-	TGTGCCAGCAGTCAGGGGGCGAGGGGGACTAATGAAAAACTGTTTTTT	CASSQGARGTNEKLFF
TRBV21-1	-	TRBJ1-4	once	TGTGCCAGCAGCCGGGAAAAACTGTTTTTT	CASSREKLFF
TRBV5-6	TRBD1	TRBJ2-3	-	TGTGCCAGCAGCTTGGGGACAGGACTCACAGATACGCAGTATTTT	CASSLGTGLTDTQYF
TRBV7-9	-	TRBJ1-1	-	TGTGCCAGCAGGGATTTGGCGAACACTGAAGCTTTCTTT	CASRDLANTEAFF
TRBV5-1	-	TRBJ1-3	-	TGCGCCAGCAGCCCTCCCTCTGGAAACACCATATATTTT	CASSPPSGNTIYF
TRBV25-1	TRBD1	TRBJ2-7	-	TGTGCCAGCACTGAGACAGGGGTAGCCCCCTACGAGCAGTACTTC	CASTETGVAPYEQYF
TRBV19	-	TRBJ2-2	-	TGTGCCAGTAGTAGCTTTTCCAACACCGGGGAGCTGTTTTTT	CASSSFSNTGELFF
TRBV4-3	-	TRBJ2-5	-	TGCGCCAGCAGCCATCAAGGGACCCAGTACTTC	CASSHQGTQYF
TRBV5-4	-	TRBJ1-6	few	TGTGCCAGCAGCTTGGCAGGACAGAATTCACCCCTCCACTTT	CASSLAGQNSPLHF
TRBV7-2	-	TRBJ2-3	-	TGTGCCAGCAGCCCCCGACTAGTAAGCACAGATACGCAGTATTTT	CASSPRLVSTDTQYF
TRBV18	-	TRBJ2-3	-	TGTGCCAGCTCACCAGTACAGGGCACAGATACGCAGTATTTT	CASSPVQGTDTQYF
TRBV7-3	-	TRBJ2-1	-	TGTGCCAGCAGCGTGACTGGAATAAACAATGAGCAGTTCTTC	CASSVTGINNEQFF
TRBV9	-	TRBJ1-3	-	TGTGCCAGCAGCGTGGGGCAAAACTCTGGAAACACCATATATTTT	CASSVGQNSGNTIYF
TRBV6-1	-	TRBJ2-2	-	TGTGCCAGCAGTGAAGAAGGGGGTTATTTGCGGGGGAAATCCGGGGAGCTGTTTTTT	CASSEEGGYLRGKSGELFF
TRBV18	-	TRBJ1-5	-	TGTGCCAGCTCACCTCTGCAGGACTCCGGGCCCCAGCATTTT	CASSPLQDSGPQHF
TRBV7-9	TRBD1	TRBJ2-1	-	TGTGCCAGCAGCTTATTGGGGACAGCTTACAATGAGCAGTTCTTC	CASSLLGTAYNEQFF
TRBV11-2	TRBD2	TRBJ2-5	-	TGTGCCAGCAGCTTGAGTAGCGGGGCCCAAGAGACCCAGTACTTC	CASSLSSGAQETQYF
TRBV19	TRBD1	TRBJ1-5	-	TGTGCCAGTAGTTCCGGGACAGGGGGCAATCAGCCCCAGCATTTT	CASSSGTGGNQPQHF
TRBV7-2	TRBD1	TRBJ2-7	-	TGTGCCAGCAGCTTAGGAGGACAGGGGTTCTCCTACGAGCAGTACTTC	CASSLGGQGFSYEQYF
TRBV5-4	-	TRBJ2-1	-	TGTGCCAGCAGCGCTGACGGGGGCGCAATGTACAATGAGCAGTTCTTC	CASSADGGAMYNEQFF
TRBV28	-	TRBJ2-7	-	TGTGCCACCGGTGCGGGGAAAAGGAACGAGCAGTACTTC	CATGAGKRNEQYF
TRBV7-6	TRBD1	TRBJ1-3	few	TGTGCCAGCAGCTTAGCGGACAGGCCAAGTGGAAACACCATATATTTT	CASSLADRPSGNTIYF
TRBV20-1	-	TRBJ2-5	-	TGCAGTGCTAGAGTGGGGGAGACCCAGTACTTC	CSARVGETQYF
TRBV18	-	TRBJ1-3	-	TGTGCCAGCTCAGGGGACAACTCTGGAAACACCATATATTTT	CASSGDNSGNTIYF
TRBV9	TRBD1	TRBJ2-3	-	TGTGCCAGCAGCCCGCGACAGGGGGGAAGCACAGATACGCAGTATTTT	CASSPRQGGSTDTQYF
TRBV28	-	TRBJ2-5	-	TGTGCCACCAAGGGGCCGATGCAAGAGACCCAGTACTTC	CATKGPMQETQYF
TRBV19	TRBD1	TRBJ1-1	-	TGTGCCAGTACCCGGCTATTAGGGGGCAACTTGAACACTGAAGCTTTCTTT	CASTRLLGGNLNTEAFF
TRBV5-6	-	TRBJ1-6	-	TGTGCCAGCAGCTCGTGGACCCAGCGGACCTATAATTCACCCCTCCACTTT	CASSSWTQRTYNSPLHF
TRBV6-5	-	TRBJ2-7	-	TGTGCCAGCAGTTACTCGGGCCCCTACGAGCAGTACTTC	CASSYSGPYEQYF
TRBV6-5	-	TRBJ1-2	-	TGTGCCAGCAGTTACTCTAGGGGCAGGGACTATGGCTACACCTTC	CASSYSRGRDYGYTF
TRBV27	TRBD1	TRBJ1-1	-	TGTGCCAGCAGGGAGGGACAGGGGGCATTTAAAGTGAACACTGAAGCTTTCTTT	CASREGQGAFKVNTEAFF
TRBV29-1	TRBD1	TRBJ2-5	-	TGCAGCGCAACAGGGGTGTTAGAGACCCAGTACTTC	CSATGVLETQYF
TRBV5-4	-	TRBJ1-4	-	TGTGCCAGCAGCTTGGCTTTGGGGTCGAATGAAAAACTGTTTTTT	CASSLALGSNEKLFF
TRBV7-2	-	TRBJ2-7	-	TGTGCCAGCAGCTTAGCGACCGGTCAGTCATACGAGCAGTACTTC	CASSLATGQSYEQYF
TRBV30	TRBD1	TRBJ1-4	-	TGTGCCTGGACCGGGGCAGGGGGAGAAAAACTGTTTTTT	CAWTGAGGEKLFF
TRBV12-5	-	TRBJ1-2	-	TGTGCTAGTGGTTTGGTACTTTCCCCTACCAGGGGATACCAGGATGGCTACACCTTC	CASGLVLSPTRGYQDGYTF
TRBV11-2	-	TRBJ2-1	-	TGTGCCAGCAGCTCTAAGGGTGTGGAAGTCTATGAGCAGTTCTTC	CASSSKGVEVYEQFF
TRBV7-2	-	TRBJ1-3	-	TGTGCCAGCAGCGATCCTGTTGGGGGCACCTCTGGAAACACCATATATTTT	CASSDPVGGTSGNTIYF
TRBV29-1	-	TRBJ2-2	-	TGCAGCGTTGATAGAGCCTCAGACACCGGGGAGCTGTTTTTT	CSVDRASDTGELFF